The sequence of this TCR beta chain was determined in a study of neurological immune-mediated disorders (dated 2019 in TCRdb). With regard to the full study: Peripheral blood TCR-beta repertoires from patients with HTLV-I-associated myelopathy (HAM/TSP), patients with multiple sclerosis, and healthy controls were compared in the study using UMI-based sequencing. Technical triplicate libraries were sequenced so that the variability in frequency of each individual clone could be precisely calculated. The cohort was made up of approximately 65 subjects, consisting of around 14 HAM/TSP patients, roughly 35 multiple sclerosis patients and approximately 20 healthy controls. Longitudinal samples, technical triplicates and paired sorted CD4+ and CD8+ T-cell subsets, alongside PBMC samples, were included among the approximately 110 TCR-beta libraries. General conclusions and limits of the study: No identical CDR3 amino acid sequences were found to be shared among expanded clones across subjects, suggesting that TCR-beta repertoires were private in all groups. TCR clonal expansion was greatest in HAM/TSP patients and smallest in MS patients, who ranked below even healthy controls.

This clonotype was seen many times. The clone's antigen remains unknown. There are no base qualities to consult, and no much larger clone falls within one base. What the time point label conveys for this sample: technical triplicate 2. Libraries from unsorted PBMCs were made from 2 million PBMCs kept in RNAlater at -80 degrees C until RNA extraction. PBMCs were separated from peripheral blood using Ficoll-Hypaque density gradient centrifugation and then cryopreserved in liquid nitrogen. Via the germline V gene, CDR1 is SNHLY and CDR2 FYNNEI. The CDR3, cysteine through phenylalanine, is 12 amino acids long. Only the CDR3 DNA is retained, 36 bases long and in frame from the first base. Trimming takes 4 bases from V and 5 bases from J, and the germline ends sit 5 bases apart. cDNA was synthesized by template-switch 5'RACE using a primer with a 10-nucleotide random unique molecular identifier that tagged each TCR transcript. Over 180 million TCR-beta sequences, covering 15-18 subjects, were produced in each sequencing run. Total RNA was extracted with the RNeasy kit. The KAPA Real-time Library Amplification kit was used to amplify TCR-beta VDJ regions with primers for the TCR constant region and the 5'RACE anchor. Sample indexes and Illumina adaptors were added in a first PCR, after which library yield was increased in a second PCR. After Ampure bead purification, the TCR product of roughly 650 bp was size-selected on a 2% E-gel SizeSelection system. Before pooling, library quality was checked on a Bioanalyzer, concentration was measured with Qubit, and libraries were quantified with the Kapa Library Quantification kit. Libraries were sequenced paired-end 2 x 150 bp on an Illumina HiSeq 2500. To increase sequence diversity, roughly 24-32% phiX was spiked into each library pool. The study's processing was this. Quality-filtered reads were processed with the UMI-based MiGEC pipeline, and over 90% of raw TCR sequences were removed by the MiGEC pipeline during error correction. VDJ genes were aligned to IMGT germline references, and clonotypes were defined by unique CDR3 amino acid sequence plus V-J genes. VDJtools evaluated clonal expansion, Shannon diversity and CDR3 relatedness (CalcPairwiseDistances, ClusterSamples); CLCbio workbench built phylogenetic trees. Expanded clones were defined as having at least 8 unique UMIs, based on coefficient-of-variation modelling across technical triplicates. In TCRdb, the public reads were trimmed at Q25 with fastp and aligned with MiXCR, with productive beta chains retained. Identical CDR3 protein sequences are pooled into one entry, listed with their most common genes and DNA. For this entry, the V and J calls and clone size follow TCRdb and not the study's own pipeline. The sample table holds about 59,000 distinct CDR3 sequences, of which around 24% were seen once. About 4.5% of the sample lies in the top ten.

The specimen was PBMCs. The chain links TRBV2 with TRBJ1-4, with the D gene not clear enough to name. This TCR was sampled from a man between 60 and 75 years old with HTLV-1-associated myelopathy (HAM/TSP). The encoded CDR3 is CASSGRNEKLFF. The DNA sequence is TGTGCCAGCAGTGGGCGGAATGAAAAACTGTTTTTT.